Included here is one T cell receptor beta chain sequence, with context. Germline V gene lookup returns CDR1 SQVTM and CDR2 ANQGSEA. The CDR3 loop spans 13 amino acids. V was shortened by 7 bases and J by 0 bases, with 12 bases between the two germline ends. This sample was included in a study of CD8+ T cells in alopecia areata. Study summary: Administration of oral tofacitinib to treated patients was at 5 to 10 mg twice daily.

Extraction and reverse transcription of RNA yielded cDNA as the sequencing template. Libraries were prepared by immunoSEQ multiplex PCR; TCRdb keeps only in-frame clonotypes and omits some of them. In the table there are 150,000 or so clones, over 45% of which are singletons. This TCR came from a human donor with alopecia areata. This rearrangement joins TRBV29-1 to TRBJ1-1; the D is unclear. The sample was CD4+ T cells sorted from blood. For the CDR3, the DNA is TGCAGCGCCGACCGGGAAATGAACACTGAAGCTTTCTTT. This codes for CSADREMNTEAFF.